The TCR beta chain under discussion was sequenced for a study of memory CD4+ T cells and cytomegalovirus serostatus. Libraries were prepared by immunoSEQ multiplex PCR; TCRdb keeps only in-frame clonotypes and omits some of them. The table shows over 40,000 clones, with 70% to 75% occurring only once. Looked up from germline, CDR1 is SNHLY and CDR2 is FYNNEI. V lost 1 base, J lost 1 base, and 1 base stayed unmatched. The CDR3 sequence is 14 residues long. The sort gate was single viable CD3+CD4+CD8-CD45RO+ cells for memory CD4+ T cells. V is TRBV2 and J is TRBJ2-7; TRBD1 aligns across 7 bases. Sequenced input: memory CD4+ T cells from blood. The clonotype originates from an adult in good health and CMV-seropositive. As DNA, the CDR3 is TGTGCCAGCAGTGAAGACAGGGGATCCTACGAGCAGTACTTC. Protein: CASSEDRGSYEQYF.